Below, 8 T cell receptor beta chains from the same sample are listed, as sequenced in a study of human T cells and chemical hapten exposure. TCRdb reprocessed the RACE reads via MiXCR and lists one record per CDR3 protein. The table includes 90,000 to 110,000 distinct CDR3 sequences, 9.2% detected once. The time point is: patch test 2, 6 weeks after DPC sensitization. Treatment described: therapeutic diphenylcyclopropenone sensitization with weekly scalp DPC. This specimen was whole blood, taken in connection with sensitization to the hapten diphenylcyclopropenone (DPC). The source of these receptors is a woman aged 40 to 49 with alopecia areata. Some clones in this sample may be carry-over from other donors' samples.

The sample holds many counts of this clonotype. The chain is built from TRBV5-1 and TRBJ1-5; possibly TRBD1 for D (5 bases). Trimming cost V 6 bases and J 1 base, with 14 bases left between them. Germline loops: CDR1 SGHRS, CDR2 YFSETQ. CDR3 length: 15 amino acids. The CDR3 protein is CASTLNGDSNQPQHF. Written as DNA, the CDR3 is TGCGCCAGCACCCTAAATGGGGACAGCAATCAGCCCCAGCATTTT.

This chain links TRBV5-4 with TRBJ2-5, with a weak D call TRBD2 (6 bases). Germline-derived CDR1 and CDR2 are SGHNT and YYREEE (reference sequence). The CDR3 is 13 amino acids. Trimming removed 1 base from V and 4 bases from J, with 8 bases in between. The CDR3: CASSLMGGETQYF. The CDR3 DNA reads as TGTGCCAGCAGCTTGATGGGGGGAGAGACCCAGTACTTC.

This clonotype has just a few counts. The chain couples TRBV11-2 to TRBJ2-3; D may be TRBD2 (5 bases). There are 13 residues in the CDR3. Per the germline V gene, CDR1 is SGHAT and CDR2 is FQNNGV. The V and J ends lost 5 bases and 6 bases respectively, with 12 bases between them. CDR3 DNA sequence: TGTGCCAGCAGCCCCGGACCGGGGGATACGCAGTATTTT. Translated: CASSPGPGDTQYF.

This clonotype appeared many times. This chain uses TRBV7-9 with TRBJ1-6, with a tentative D call TRBD1 (6 bases). Trimming pared 5 bases from V and 7 bases from J, leaving 6 bases between. CDR3 length: 12 residues. The germline V gene encodes CDR1 SEHNR and CDR2 FQNEAQ (reference sequence). DNA for the CDR3: TGTGCCAGCAGCAGGGGGAATTCACCCCTCCACTTT. Its translation is CASSRGNSPLHF.

This clonotype was counted ten times or more. This sequence joins TRBV18 and TRBJ1-2; no definite D call. The CDR3 loop spans 13 amino acids. Deletions cut 3 bases from V and 4 bases from J, with 9 bases between. Germline-derived CDR1 and CDR2 are KGHSH and LQKENI. The CDR3 loop reads CASSPDGAYGYTF. CDR3 nucleotides: TGTGCCAGCTCACCCGACGGAGCCTATGGCTACACCTTC.

The chain carries TRBV4-2 and TRBJ2-1, with TRBD2 matching 9 bases. The CDR3 loop spans 18 amino acids. Germline assignment: CDR1 LGHNA and CDR2 YNFKEQ. With V trimmed by 0 bases and J by 0 bases, 6 bases remained unmatched. The CDR3 DNA sequence: TGTGCCAGCAGCCAAGACGGGGCTAGCGGGGCCTCCTACAATGAGCAGTTCTTC. Protein product: CASSQDGASGASYNEQFF.

The V call is TRBV5-4, the J call TRBJ2-2, with D perhaps TRBD2 (5 bases). V dropped 4 bases and J dropped 7 bases, with 11 bases sitting between them. The CDR3 runs to 13 residues. Germline V gene sequence: CDR1 SGHNT, CDR2 YYREEE (reference sequence). The CDR3 loop is CASSPRGSGELFF. The DNA of the CDR3 is TGTGCCAGCAGCCCCAGAGGGAGCGGGGAGCTGTTTTTT.

This clonotype was seen repeatedly, ten times or more. The chain recombines TRBV11-1 with TRBJ1-1; D is possibly TRBD1 (6 bases). The length of the CDR3 is 19 residues. V was pared by 5 bases and J by 1 base, with 26 bases between. The germline V gene encodes CDR1 SGHAT and CDR2 FQDESV (reference sequence). In DNA form, the CDR3 reads TGTGCCAGCAGCCCCTTCCTGGGGGCAGCCGGTTCGGGGAACACTGAAGCTTTCTTT. It yields the protein CASSPFLGAAGSGNTEAFF.